This T cell receptor beta chain was identified during a study of CD8+ T cells in alopecia areata. Study background: Scoring of severity for treated patients was based on percentage of affected scalp area.

Described treatment: oral pan-JAK inhibitor, 5-10 mg twice daily. From PBMCs, CD4+ and CD8+ T cells were sorted. General study results and limits: Scalp clonality, along with expanded CD8+ clones among the top 100, was significantly decreased by tofacitinib. On tofacitinib, scalp and blood still held many of the expanded lesional clones.

The CDR3 has 12 amino acids. Germline V gives CDR1 SEHNR, CDR2 FQNEAQ (reference sequence). V was clipped by 4 bases and J by 7 bases, with 11 bases between them. Notes on this clone: Antigen specificity is unknown.

Once RNA had been extracted, it was reverse transcribed into cDNA to act as the sequencing template. Produced via immunoSEQ multiplex PCR; TCRdb's table is partial and in-frame only. The sample holds approximately 160,000 clones, approximately 60% seen once. The genes are TRBV7-9 and TRBJ2-7; D unresolved. This sequence was found in a human donor with alopecia areata. The material was CD4+ T cells sorted from blood, obtained at week 24, from a patient treated with tofacitinib. CDR3 sequence reads: CASSWLSREQYF. The CDR3 nucleotides read TGTGCCAGCAGCTGGTTGTCTCGGGAGCAGTACTTC.